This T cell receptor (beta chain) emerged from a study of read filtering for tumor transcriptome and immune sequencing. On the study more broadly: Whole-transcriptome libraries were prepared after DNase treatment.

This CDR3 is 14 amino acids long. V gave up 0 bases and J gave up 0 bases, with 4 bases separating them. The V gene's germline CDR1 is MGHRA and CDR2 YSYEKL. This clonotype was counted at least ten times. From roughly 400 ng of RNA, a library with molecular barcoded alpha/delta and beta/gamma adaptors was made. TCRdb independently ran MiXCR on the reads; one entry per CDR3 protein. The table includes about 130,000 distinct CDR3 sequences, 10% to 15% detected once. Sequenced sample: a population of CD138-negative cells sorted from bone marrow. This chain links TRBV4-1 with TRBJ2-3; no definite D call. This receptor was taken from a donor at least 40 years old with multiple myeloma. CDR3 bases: TGCGCCAGCAGCCAAGATGGAAGCACAGATACGCAGTATTTT. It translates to CASSQDGSTDTQYF.